The subject of this entry is one T cell receptor (beta chain). Its specificity is unknown. This sample is part of a study of cytomegalovirus exposure and HLA in healthy donors. About the research overall: Roughly 180 million T cells yielded 100 million or so unique TCR beta sequences in earlier analysis.

Study results and caveats: Further analysis, carried out later, found HLA-associated TCR beta chains more clonally expanded than equally common other chains. A list of roughly 160 TCR beta chains associated with cytomegalovirus was given. Previously analyzed data showed that most TCR beta V segments were productive at a frequency of about 87% or about 30%.

It was with 60 Vbeta and 13 Jbeta primers that the PCR ran. Sequenced by immunoSEQ multiplex PCR; TCRdb stores in-frame clones only, minus some. The table records about 130,000 clones, roughly 80% of them present only once. This TCR derives from a man aged 30 to 45 in good health and CMV-seronegative. The sample consisted of PBMCs.

The DNA for the CDR3 is TGTGCCAGCAGTGAGGGACAGATGAACACTGAAGCTTTCTTT. This gives the protein CASSEGQMNTEAFF. The J gene is TRBJ1-1, the V gene TRBV6-1; 7 bases map to TRBD1. The CDR3 covers 14 residues. Germline CDR1 and CDR2: MNHNS and SASEGT. V was pared by 3 bases and J by 0 bases, with 1 base of the junction left unmatched.